This T cell receptor beta chain was profiled in a study of blood T cells in healthy people across ages. The people who gave samples were healthy Caucasians from Russia, aged roughly 6 to 100. With 3 bases removed from V and 0 bases from J, the gap between germline ends came to 12 bases. Germline loops: CDR1 SGHDT, CDR2 YYEEEE. The CDR3 is 15 amino acids. Study-level results: The long-lived group displayed more naive CD4+ cells, plus higher diversity, than the aged donors did.

Regarding this clonotype: What it binds is not known.

It was with a sample-barcoded 5' primer and a J-beta primer mix that a second PCR of roughly 6 to 11 cycles was run. TCRdb fed the 5' RACE reads into MiXCR, producing one record per CDR3 protein. The table includes 800,000 to 1,000,000 distinct CDR3 sequences, roughly 43% detected once. Sequencing was carried out using blood. The chain carries TRBV5-6 and TRBJ1-1; tentative D call: TRBD1 (5 bases). The receptor's source is a man aged 25-45 years in good health. CDR3 DNA sequence: TGTGCCAGCAGCTGGTCGGGGCAGCTGAACACTGAAGCTTTCTTT. Protein product: CASSWSGQLNTEAFF.